This TCR beta chain was recovered during a study of tumor and adjacent non-tumor tissue in lung cancer. Study information: The patients, approximately 9 men and 5 women, were roughly 30 to 76 with stage I to III disease.

The template was RNA from unsorted bulk tissue. A modified ARM-PCR protocol with three rounds of nested PCR amplified TCRbeta. TCRdb re-called the multiplex PCR reads through MiXCR, storing one row per CDR3 protein. The sample contains some 120,000 distinct CDR3 sequences, 60% to 70% of which appear only once. V lost 0 bases to trimming and J lost 12 bases; unmatched junction nucleotides: 3. Germline CDR1 and CDR2: MNHNY and SVGAGI (reference sequence). The CDR3 has 12 amino acids. Sequences were obtained from lung tumor tissue. The V and J genes are TRBV6-6 and TRBJ1-1; TRBD1 aligns across 8 bases. The TCR originated in a man aged 30 to 39 with non-small cell lung cancer. The CDR3 spells CASSYSTGGTFF. As DNA, the CDR3 is TGTGCCAGCAGTTACTCCACAGGGGGAACTTTCTTT.